The entry below gives a single T cell receptor beta chain sequence along with its context. The antigen is undetermined. The CDR3 runs 14 residues. Germline CDR1 LGHNA, CDR2 YNFKEQ. V was pared by 0 bases and J by 10 bases, with 15 bases between. It was with a sample-barcoded 5' primer and a J-beta primer mix that a second PCR of roughly 6 to 12 cycles was run. MiXCR, run by TCRdb on the 5' RACE reads, gives a single entry per CDR3 protein. There are about a million distinct CDR3 sequences in the sample; 30% to 40% occur only once, and 13% lies in the top ten. Each sample had at least 6 million PBMCs isolated. This sample stems from a study of blood T cells in healthy people across ages. Study-wide points: Older age went with lower TCR beta diversity per million T cells, in a roughly linear way. Observed TCR beta diversity showed a strong correlation with the percentage of naive T cells as measured by flow cytometry.

This clonotype was sampled from a man aged 18 to 29 in good health. This chain connects TRBV4-2 to TRBJ1-1, with D unclear. Sequencing input: blood. The CDR3 loop is CASSQEGQAEAAFF. DNA for the CDR3: TGTGCCAGCAGCCAAGAAGGGCAGGCGGAAGCAGCTTTCTTT.